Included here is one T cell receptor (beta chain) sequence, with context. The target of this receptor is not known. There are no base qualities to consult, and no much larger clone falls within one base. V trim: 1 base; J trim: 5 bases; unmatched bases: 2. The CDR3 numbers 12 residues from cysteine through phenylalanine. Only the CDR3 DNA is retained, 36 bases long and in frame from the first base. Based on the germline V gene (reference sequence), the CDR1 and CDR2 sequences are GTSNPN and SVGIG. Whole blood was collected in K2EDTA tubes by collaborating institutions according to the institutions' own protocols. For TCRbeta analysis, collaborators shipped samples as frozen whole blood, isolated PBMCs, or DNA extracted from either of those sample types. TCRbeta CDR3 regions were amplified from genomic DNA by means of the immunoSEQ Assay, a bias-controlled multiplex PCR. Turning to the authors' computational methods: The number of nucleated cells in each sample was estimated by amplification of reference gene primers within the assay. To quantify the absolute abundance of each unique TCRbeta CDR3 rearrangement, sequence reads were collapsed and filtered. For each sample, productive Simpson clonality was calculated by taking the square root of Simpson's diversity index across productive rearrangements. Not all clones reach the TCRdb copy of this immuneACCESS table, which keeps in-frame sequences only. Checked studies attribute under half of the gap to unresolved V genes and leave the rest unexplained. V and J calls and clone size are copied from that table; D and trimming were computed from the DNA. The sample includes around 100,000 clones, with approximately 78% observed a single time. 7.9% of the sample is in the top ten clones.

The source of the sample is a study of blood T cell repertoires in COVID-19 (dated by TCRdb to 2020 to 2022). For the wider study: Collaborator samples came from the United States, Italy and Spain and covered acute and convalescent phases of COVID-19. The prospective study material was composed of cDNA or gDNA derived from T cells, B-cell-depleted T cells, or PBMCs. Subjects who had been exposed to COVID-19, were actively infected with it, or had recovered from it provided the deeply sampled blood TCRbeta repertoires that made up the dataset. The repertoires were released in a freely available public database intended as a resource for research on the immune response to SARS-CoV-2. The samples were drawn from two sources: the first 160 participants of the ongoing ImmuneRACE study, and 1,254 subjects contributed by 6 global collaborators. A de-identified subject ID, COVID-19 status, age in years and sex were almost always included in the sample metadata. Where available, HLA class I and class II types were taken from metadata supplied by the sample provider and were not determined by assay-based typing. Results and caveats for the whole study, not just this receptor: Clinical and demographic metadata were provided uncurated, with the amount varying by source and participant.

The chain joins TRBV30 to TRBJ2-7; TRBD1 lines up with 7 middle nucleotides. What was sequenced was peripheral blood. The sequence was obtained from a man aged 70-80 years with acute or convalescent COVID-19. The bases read TGTGCCTGGAGTGGGACAGGCAACGAGCAGTACTTC. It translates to CAWSGTGNEQYF.